One sample yielded the 18 T cell receptor beta chains listed below, sequenced in a study of response to subunit inactivated influenza vaccine. MiXCR, applied by TCRdb to the RT-PCR reads, yields one record per CDR3 protein. The top ten clones hold under 13% of a sample with more than 600,000 distinct CDR3 sequences, roughly 18% of them seen once. Sequenced here: PBMCs from blood, sampled roughly 5 days after vaccination. These receptors were collected from a man aged 50 to 60 who received an inactivated influenza vaccine.

There are a few counts of this clonotype. The V gene is TRBV7-2, the J gene TRBJ1-1; D unresolved. The CDR3 has 13 amino acids. Germline assignment: CDR1 SGHTA and CDR2 FQGNSA. V lost 1 base and J 5 bases, leaving 8 bases between the germline ends. This CDR3 is CASSLEAQTEAFF. The CDR3 DNA reads TGTGCCAGCAGCTTAGAGGCGCAGACTGAAGCTTTCTTT.

This clonotype was counted only a few times. The chain has TRBV27 and TRBJ2-6; 8 nucleotides match TRBD1. Germline-derived CDR1 and CDR2 are MNHEY and SMNVEV (reference sequence). This CDR3 spans 18 amino acids. V shed 5 bases and J 0 bases; nucleotides not matched to a gene: 9. The CDR3 DNA sequence: TGTGCCAGCAGTCCGCGGACAGGGCTTACCTCTGGGGCCAACGTCCTGACTTTC. Its protein product is CASSPRTGLTSGANVLTF. Together with reference TRBV27 and TRBJ2-6, the CDR3 gives the full variable domain: EAQVTQNPRYLITVTGKKLTVTCSQNMNHEYMSWYRQDPGLGLRQIYYSMNVEVTDKGDVPEGYKVSRKEKRNFPLILESPSPNQTSLYFCASSPRTGLTSGANVLTFGAGSRLTVL.

V gene TRBV7-9 combines with J gene TRBJ1-3; D ambiguous. Germline CDR1 is SEHNR and CDR2 is FQNEAQ (reference sequence). This CDR3 is 14 amino acids long. The ends were cut back, 4 bases at V and 0 bases at J, with 7 bases in the middle. The DNA for the CDR3 is TGTGCCAGCAGCTCGTATATCTCTGGAAACACCATATATTTT. This translates into CASSSYISGNTIYF. Supplemented by reference TRBV7-9 and TRBJ1-3, the full variable domain reads DTGVSQNPRHKITKRGQNVTFRCDPISEHNRLYWYRQTLGQGPEFLTYFQNEAQLEKSRLLSDRFSAERPKGSFSTLEIQRTEQGDSAMYLCASSSYISGNTIYFGEGSWLTVV.

This clonotype was seen a handful of times. The rearrangement joins TRBV4-1 to TRBJ2-1, with 10 bases fitting TRBD1. This CDR3 region has 19 residues. CDR1 MGHRA and CDR2 YSYEKL come from the germline V gene. V shed 1 base, J shed 0 bases, and the junction held 9 bases outside the gene matches. The CDR3 loop is CASSQALLDRGRSYNEQFF. The CDR3, as DNA: TGCGCCAGCAGCCAAGCCCTCCTTGACAGGGGGCGCTCCTACAATGAGCAGTTCTTC.

This chain links TRBV7-9 with TRBJ2-3, with 9 bases matching TRBD2. The germline V gene encodes CDR1 SEHNR and CDR2 FQNEAQ (reference sequence). The CDR3 loop spans 15 amino acids. V lost 5 bases to trimming and J lost 4 bases; unmatched junction nucleotides: 7. CDR3 sequence reads: CASSPSGLASDTQYF. CDR3 bases: TGTGCCAGCAGCCCCAGTGGACTAGCGTCAGATACGCAGTATTTT.

This clonotype was detected only a few times. The genes are TRBV10-3 and TRBJ1-1; D might be TRBD1 (6 bases). The V and J ends lost 10 bases and 1 base respectively, with 13 bases between them. Germline V lookup: CDR1 ENHRY, CDR2 SYGVKD. The CDR3 is 13 amino acids. CDR3 residues: CASAGQPNTEAFF. In DNA, the CDR3 is TGTGCCAGCGCAGGACAGCCGAACACTGAAGCTTTCTTT.

This clonotype has only a few counts. V and J are TRBV7-2 and TRBJ2-7, with 7 bases that match TRBD1. CDR3 length: 13 residues. The V segment lost 3 bases and the J segment 5 bases; nucleotides outside the gene matches: 4. The germline V gene has CDR1 SGHTA and CDR2 FQGNSA. CDR3 nucleotides: TGTGCCAGCAGCTTCAGGGGGACCCACGAGCAGTACTTC. Amino acids: CASSFRGTHEQYF.

The DNA of the CDR3 is TGCAGCGCTGTGACTAGCGGGAGCTGGGAGACCCAGTACTTC. It yields the protein CSAVTSGSWETQYF. J is TRBJ2-5 and V is TRBV29-1, with TRBD2 matching over 12 bases. Trimming at V came to 7 bases and at J to 5 bases, leaving 8 bases not matched to a gene. This CDR3 has 14 residues. CDR1 and CDR2 (germline): SQVTM, ANQGSEA.

This clonotype was seen at least ten times. The chain combines TRBV12-3 or TRBV12-4 with TRBJ2-5, with 7 bases identical to TRBD2. Unmatched junction bases numbered 10, after V lost 4 bases and J lost 5 bases. This CDR3 contains 15 residues. The DNA of the CDR3 is TGTGCCAGCAGTTCTCCTGGCGGGAGTCTGGAGACCCAGTACTTC. It encodes CASSSPGGSLETQYF.

This clonotype was observed a handful of times. This sequence joins TRBV24-1 and TRBJ2-5, with a tentative D call TRBD1 (6 bases). The V end lost 9 bases, the J end lost 6 bases, and 13 bases lay between the germline ends. Germline loops: CDR1 KGHDR, CDR2 SFDVKD. The CDR3 has 12 residues. The CDR3 coding sequence is TGTGCCACCTCTGCCAGGGGACAGACCCAGTACTTC. Its protein product is CATSARGQTQYF.

The V gene is TRBV20-1, the J gene TRBJ2-7; D remains ambiguous. This CDR3 spans 13 amino acids. Trimming cost V 1 base and J 3 bases, with 10 bases left between them. In germline, CDR1 is DFQATT, CDR2 SNEGSKA (reference sequence). Here the CDR3 reads CSARGNYDYEQYF. The CDR3 DNA follows: TGCAGTGCTAGAGGGAACTATGACTACGAGCAGTACTTC.

The chain uses TRBV30 and TRBJ2-5; D ambiguous. Germline CDR1 reads GTSNPN; CDR2 reads SVGIG (reference sequence). The CDR3 contains 13 residues. V was clipped by 3 bases and J by 1 base, with 9 bases between them. As DNA, the CDR3 is TGTGCCTGGAGCCAAGACCGCCAAGAGACCCAGTACTTC. Protein sequence: CAWSQDRQETQYF.

The V and J genes are TRBV6-6 and TRBJ1-4; weak D call: TRBD1 (5 bases). V shed 7 bases and J shed 6 bases, with 9 bases lying between them. CDR1 and CDR2 (germline): MNHNY, SVGAGI (reference sequence). The CDR3 consists of 12 residues. This CDR3 reads CASKLGDEKLFF. As DNA, the CDR3 is TGTGCCAGCAAACTAGGGGATGAAAAACTGTTTTTT.

This clonotype was found a few times. The rearrangement uses TRBV7-6 and TRBJ2-3, with a possible D match to TRBD2 (5 bases). CDR1 and CDR2 (germline): SGHVS, FNYEAQ. Trimming took off 2 bases at V and 0 bases at J, with 15 bases between the two ends. The CDR3 consists of 17 residues. The DNA of the CDR3 is TGTGCCAGCAGCTTACTGGGTCAGCGGTCAAGCACAGATACGCAGTATTTT. It specifies CASSLLGQRSSTDTQYF.

This clonotype has a count of ten or more. The DNA for the CDR3 is TGTGCCACCAGCAGCCAAGAGTTAGGGGGTGAGCAGTTCTTC. Encoded protein: CATSSQELGGEQFF. The chain recombines TRBV15 with TRBJ2-1, with D perhaps TRBD1 (6 bases). Trimming took off 3 bases at V and 9 bases at J, with 15 bases between the two ends. Germline V gives CDR1 LNHNV, CDR2 YYDKDF (reference sequence). The CDR3 is made up of 14 amino acids.

V and J are TRBV20-1 and TRBJ1-5; 9 nucleotides align to TRBD1. V lost 5 bases, J lost 6 bases, and 8 bases stayed unmatched. The V gene's germline CDR1 is DFQATT and CDR2 SNEGSKA (reference sequence). The CDR3 runs to 14 residues. In DNA form, the CDR3 reads TGCAGTGCTGAGGACAGGGGAGAGATTCAGCCCCAGCATTTT. Translated, it gives CSAEDRGEIQPQHF.

This clonotype has only a few counts. V is TRBV9 and J is TRBJ2-1; D perhaps matches TRBD1 (6 bases). There are 13 residues in the CDR3. Trimming cost V 4 bases and J 13 bases, with 18 bases left between them. From germline, CDR1 is SGDLS and CDR2 YYNGEE. CDR3 in amino acids: CASSLILGTHQFF. The CDR3 coding sequence is TGTGCCAGCAGCCTAATCTTGGGGACACATCAGTTCTTC.

The chain carries TRBV5-1 and TRBJ2-7; unclear D gene. CDR1 and CDR2 (germline): SGHRS, YFSETQ. V was shortened by 0 bases and J by 3 bases, with 7 bases between the two germline ends. This CDR3 region has 13 residues. The CDR3 loop reads CASSLVSNYEQYF. The CDR3 coding sequence is TGCGCCAGCAGCTTGGTTTCCAACTACGAGCAGTACTTC.